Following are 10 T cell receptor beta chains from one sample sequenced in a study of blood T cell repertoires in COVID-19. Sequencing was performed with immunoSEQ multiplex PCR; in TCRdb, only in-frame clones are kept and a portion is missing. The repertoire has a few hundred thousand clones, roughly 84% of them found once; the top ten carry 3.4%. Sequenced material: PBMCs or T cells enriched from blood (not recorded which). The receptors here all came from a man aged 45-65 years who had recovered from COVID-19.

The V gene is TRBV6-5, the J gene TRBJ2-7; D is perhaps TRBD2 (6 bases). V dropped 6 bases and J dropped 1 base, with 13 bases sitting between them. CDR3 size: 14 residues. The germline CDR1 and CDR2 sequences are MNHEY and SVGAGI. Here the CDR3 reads CASRAGPLSYEQYF. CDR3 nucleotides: TGTGCCAGCAGGGCGGGGCCACTTTCCTACGAGCAGTACTTC.

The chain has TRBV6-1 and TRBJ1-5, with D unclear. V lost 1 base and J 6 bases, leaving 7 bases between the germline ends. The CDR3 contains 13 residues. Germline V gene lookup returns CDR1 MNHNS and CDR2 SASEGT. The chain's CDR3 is CASSEGTTQPQHF. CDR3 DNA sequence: TGTGCCAGCAGTGAAGGAACAACTCAGCCCCAGCATTTT.

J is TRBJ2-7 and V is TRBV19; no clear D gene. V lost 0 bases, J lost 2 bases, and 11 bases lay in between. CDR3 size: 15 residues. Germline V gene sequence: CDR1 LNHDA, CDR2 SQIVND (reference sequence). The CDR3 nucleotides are TGTGCCAGTAGTATAGAAGTTGTCAGTCCCTACGAGCAGTACTTC. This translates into CASSIEVVSPYEQYF.

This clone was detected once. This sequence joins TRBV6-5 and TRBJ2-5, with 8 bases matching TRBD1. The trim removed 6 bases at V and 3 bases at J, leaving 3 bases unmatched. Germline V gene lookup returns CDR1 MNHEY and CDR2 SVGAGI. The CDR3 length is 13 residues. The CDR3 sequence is CASRKQGEETQYF. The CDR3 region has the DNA TGTGCCAGCAGGAAACAGGGGGAAGAGACCCAGTACTTC.

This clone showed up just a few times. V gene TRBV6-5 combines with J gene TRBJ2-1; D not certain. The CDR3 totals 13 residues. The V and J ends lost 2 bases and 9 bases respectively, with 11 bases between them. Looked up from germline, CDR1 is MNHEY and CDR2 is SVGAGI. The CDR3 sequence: CASSYPPVVEQFF. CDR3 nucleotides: TGTGCCAGCAGTTACCCACCGGTGGTTGAGCAGTTCTTC.

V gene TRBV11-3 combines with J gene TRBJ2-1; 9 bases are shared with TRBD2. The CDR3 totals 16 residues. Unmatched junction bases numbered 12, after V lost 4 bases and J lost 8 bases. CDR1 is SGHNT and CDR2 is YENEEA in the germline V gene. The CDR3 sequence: CASSWSSGSREDEQFF. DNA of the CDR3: TGTGCCAGCAGCTGGAGTAGCGGGAGTAGGGAGGATGAGCAGTTCTTC.

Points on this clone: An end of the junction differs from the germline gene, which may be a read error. Here the CDR3 reads CASSEGGQASGFIF. CDR3 DNA: TGTGCCAGCAGTGAAGGAGGACAGGCCTCTGGTTTTATCTTT. V and J are TRBV2 and TRBJ1-1, with TRBD1 identical over 7 bases. The germline V gene encodes CDR1 SNHLY and CDR2 FYNNEI. CDR3 length: 14 amino acids.

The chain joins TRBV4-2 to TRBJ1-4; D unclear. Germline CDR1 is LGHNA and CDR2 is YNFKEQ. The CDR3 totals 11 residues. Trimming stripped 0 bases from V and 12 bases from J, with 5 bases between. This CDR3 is CASSQDRELFF. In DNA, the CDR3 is TGTGCCAGCAGCCAAGATCGGGAACTGTTTTTT.

The CDR3 bases are TGTGCCAGCAGCTTACGTACACCCTCCTACAATGAGCAGTTCTTC. Translated: CASSLRTPSYNEQFF. The rearrangement links TRBV7-9 to TRBJ2-1; D unresolved. Germline lookup yields CDR1 SEHNR and CDR2 FQNEAQ (reference sequence). Trimming removed 2 bases from V and 0 bases from J, with 8 bases in between. CDR3 length: 15 residues.

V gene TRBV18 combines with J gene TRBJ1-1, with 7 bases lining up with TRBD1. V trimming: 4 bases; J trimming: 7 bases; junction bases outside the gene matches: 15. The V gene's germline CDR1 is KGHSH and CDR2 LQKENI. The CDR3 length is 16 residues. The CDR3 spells CASSQVRQGGSIEAFF. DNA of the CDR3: TGTGCCAGCTCACAAGTCAGACAGGGAGGCAGCATTGAAGCTTTCTTT.